This is a list of T cell receptor beta chains from one sample in a study of cytomegalovirus exposure and HLA in healthy donors. The data were produced by immunoSEQ multiplex PCR, yet TCRdb's version contains in-frame clones alone and is incomplete. The top ten hold roughly 1.5% of the sample, which has under 300,000 clones, around 90% seen once. Sample: PBMCs. These TCRs come from a girl aged 2-10 years in good health and CMV-seronegative. The CDR3 runs from the conserved cysteine through the conserved F or W. A D gene is named only where the DNA matches it firmly. Clone size is shown for a subset of rows, as once, few, many or a class of expanded clone.

cdr3_length: 16; v_call: TRBV10-3; j_call: TRBJ2-1; clone_size: .; d_call: TRBD1; cdr3_aa: CAISETGGISYNEQFF; cdr3_nt: TGTGCCATCAGTGAAACAGGGGGCATATCCTACAATGAGCAGTTCTTC
cdr3_length: 18; v_call: TRBV6-1; j_call: TRBJ2-5; clone_size: .; d_call: .; cdr3_aa: CASSEVLSGGLNRETQYF; cdr3_nt: TGTGCCAGCAGTGAAGTTCTATCAGGTGGACTCAACCGGGAGACCCAGTACTTC
cdr3_length: 18; v_call: TRBV6-1; j_call: TRBJ2-6; clone_size: .; d_call: .; cdr3_aa: CASSGSPDLSSGANVLTF; cdr3_nt: TGTGCCAGCAGTGGATCTCCTGACTTAAGCTCTGGGGCCAACGTCCTGACTTTC
cdr3_length: 16; v_call: TRBV2; j_call: TRBJ2-2; clone_size: .; d_call: TRBD1; cdr3_aa: CASAWLVTGGSGELFF; cdr3_nt: TGTGCCAGCGCGTGGCTTGTGACAGGGGGTTCCGGGGAGCTGTTTTTT
cdr3_length: 19; v_call: TRBV13; j_call: TRBJ2-2; clone_size: .; d_call: .; cdr3_aa: CASSPARRTGKGPTGELFF; cdr3_nt: TGTGCCAGCAGCCCAGCGAGGCGGACTGGGAAGGGTCCCACCGGGGAGCTGTTTTTT
cdr3_length: 14; v_call: TRBV6-1; j_call: TRBJ2-1; clone_size: once; d_call: TRBD1; cdr3_aa: CASDVGQGAREQFF; cdr3_nt: TGTGCCAGCGATGTGGGACAGGGGGCACGGGAGCAGTTCTTC
cdr3_length: 15; v_call: TRBV13; j_call: TRBJ1-1; clone_size: .; d_call: .; cdr3_aa: CASSLGLRGNTEAFF; cdr3_nt: TGTGCCAGCAGCTTAGGCCTACGGGGGAACACTGAAGCTTTCTTT
cdr3_length: 17; v_call: TRBV5-3; j_call: TRBJ2-1; clone_size: .; d_call: TRBD2; cdr3_aa: CARSLESAGVAGNEQFF; cdr3_nt: TGTGCCAGAAGCTTGGAATCGGCGGGAGTGGCTGGCAATGAGCAGTTCTTC
cdr3_length: 15; v_call: TRBV4-1; j_call: TRBJ2-7; clone_size: .; d_call: TRBD2; cdr3_aa: CASSQGLAGGREQYF; cdr3_nt: TGCGCCAGCAGCCAAGGGTTGGCGGGGGGACGCGAGCAGTACTTC
cdr3_length: 15; v_call: TRBV30; j_call: TRBJ2-2; clone_size: .; d_call: TRBD1; cdr3_aa: CAWSVWDRDTGELFF; cdr3_nt: TGTGCCTGGAGTGTTTGGGACAGGGACACCGGGGAGCTGTTTTTT
cdr3_length: 16; v_call: TRBV9; j_call: TRBJ2-1; clone_size: .; d_call: .; cdr3_aa: CASSVELRGAGDEQFF; cdr3_nt: TGTGCCAGCAGCGTAGAGTTGAGGGGGGCGGGAGATGAGCAGTTCTTC
cdr3_length: 16; v_call: TRBV27; j_call: TRBJ2-7; clone_size: .; d_call: TRBD1; cdr3_aa: CASRSAAGTGLYEQYF; cdr3_nt: TGTGCCAGCAGGAGCGCCGCCGGGACAGGGCTATACGAGCAGTACTTC